This record looks at one TCR beta chain sequence and its context. What it binds is not known. These data come from a study of T-cell reconstitution after alpha-beta-depleted transplantation in children. Study-level points and caveats: At around two months after transplant, the alpha-beta T cells were reportedly derived from several hundred expanded clones that came from non-depleted graft cells. High day-60 TCRbeta diversity in some patients came from surviving recipient T cells and thymic progenitors. By one year post-transplant, T-cell counts and diversity largely arose from T cells that were newly produced.

Preparation of the TCRbeta library used unique molecular identifiers. TCRdb passed the PCR reads through MiXCR, listing each CDR3 protein once. The sample lists approximately 500,000 distinct CDR3 sequences; under 12% were seen once. Deletions cut 5 bases from V and 3 bases from J, with 5 bases between. CDR1 SGHNT and CDR2 YYREEE come from the germline V gene (reference sequence). CDR3 size: 11 residues. Specimen: PBMCs, collected before TCRalphabeta/CD19-depleted stem cell transplant. The chain has TRBV5-4 and TRBJ2-5; the D is unclear. This TCR derives from a child aged 2-15 years with inherited bone marrow failure, due to receive a stem cell transplant. DNA of the CDR3: TGTGCCAGCAGGTCGGAAGAGACCCAGTACTTC. This sequence encodes CASRSEETQYF.